Each of the 32 T cell receptor beta chains below was sequenced from the same sample in a study of blood T cells in healthy people across ages. Sample-barcoded 5' priming and a J-beta primer mix drove a second PCR of about 7 to 12 cycles. TCRdb reprocessed the 5' RACE reads with MiXCR, giving one entry per CDR3 protein. The sample has about 800,000 distinct CDR3 sequences, 25% seen once. The same sample was also studied in work on T cells of mothers and their children.

What was sequenced was blood. These receptors all come from a boy younger than 18 in good health.

A note on this clonotype: Its ends do not fully match the called genes, so a read error is possible. The chain joins TRBV6-6 to TRBJ1-4, with TRBD1 matching over 9 bases. The CDR3 totals 14 residues. Per germline, CDR1 MNHNY and CDR2 SVGAGI (reference sequence). CDR3 sequence reads: CASSPYRGQGKLLF. Written as DNA, the CDR3 is TGTGCCAGCAGTCCGTACCGAGGACAGGGGAAACTGCTTTTT.

This clonotype turned up a few times. V usage is TRBV12-3 or TRBV12-4 and J usage is TRBJ2-7, with 9 nucleotides matching TRBD1. The tail of the sequence fits TRBJ2-1 better, so the J call may be wrong. The CDR3 is 15 residues long. This CDR3 reads CASYSGQGIKNEQFF. CDR3 sequence (DNA): TGTGCCAGCTACTCGGGACAGGGAATAAAGAATGAGCAGTTCTTC.

V gene TRBV7-2 combines with J gene TRBJ1-1; TRBD1 might be the D (6 bases). The germline gives CDR1 SGHTA, CDR2 FQGNSA. V gave up 5 bases and J gave up 0 bases, with 13 bases separating them. CDR3 length: 15 amino acids. The CDR3 bases are TGTGCCAGCAGCGAGCAGGGGACAATGAACACTGAAGCTTTCTTT. This translates into CASSEQGTMNTEAFF.

This clonotype was recorded a few times. V gene TRBV12-3 or TRBV12-4 combines with J gene TRBJ2-7; the match to TRBD1 covers 9 bases. The J segment lost 7 bases and the V segment lost 4 bases, leaving 14 bases of the junction unmatched. The CDR3 is made up of 16 amino acids. CDR3 residues: CASSSGAGQGLGEQYF. CDR3 nucleotide sequence: TGTGCCAGCAGTTCGGGGGCAGGACAGGGGTTAGGGGAGCAGTACTTC.

This clonotype was seen a handful of times. This chain joins TRBV2 and TRBJ2-3; 7 bases fit TRBD1. There are 16 residues in the CDR3. V gave up 7 bases and J gave up 6 bases; unmatched junction bases: 16. The germline gives CDR1 SNHLY, CDR2 FYNNEI. The CDR3 nucleotides read TGTGCCAGCACCCCGGGACAGAACCCGATGCGTGATACGCAGTATTTT. Protein product: CASTPGQNPMRDTQYF.

The rearrangement uses TRBV28 and TRBJ1-2, with D possibly TRBD1 on 5 matching bases. V was trimmed by 7 bases and J by 8 bases, leaving 14 bases between them. Looked up from germline, CDR1 is MDHEN and CDR2 is SYDVKM. There are 12 residues in the CDR3. CDR3 protein: CASNIRGFGYTF. CDR3 sequence (DNA): TGTGCCAGCAACATAAGGGGTTTCGGCTACACCTTC.

The rearrangement uses TRBV5-1 and TRBJ2-5; D might be TRBD2 (6 bases). The J call is doubtful: the DNA matches TRBJ2-7 better. Germline V gene data show CDR1 as SGHRS and CDR2 as YFSETQ. CDR3 length: 15 residues. CDR3 sequence reads: CASSLAAGWGNEQYF. As DNA, the CDR3 is TGCGCCAGCAGCTTGGCCGCGGGATGGGGGAACGAGCAGTACTTC.

Notes on this clonotype: A much bigger clone sits one base away, suggesting this may be a read error. The CDR3 loop reads CGVESGGLETQYF. The CDR3 region has the DNA TGCGGCGTTGAGAGCGGTGGGTTGGAGACCCAGTACTTC. The chain joins TRBV29-1 to TRBJ2-5, with a possible D match to TRBD2 (5 bases). The CDR3 has 13 amino acids. Germline V CDR1 and CDR2: SQVTM, ANQGSEA.

This clonotype turned up a few times. This CDR3 is CASSQGPQREGLSYEQYF. The CDR3 coding sequence is TGCGCCAGCAGCCAGGGGCCCCAGCGGGAGGGCCTCTCCTACGAGCAGTACTTC. The chain is built from TRBV4-1 and TRBJ2-7, with 10 bases identical to TRBD2. CDR1 MGHRA and CDR2 YSYEKL come from the germline V gene. The trim removed 3 bases at V and 0 bases at J, leaving 11 bases unmatched. The CDR3 consists of 18 residues.

The CDR3 DNA is TGTGCCAGCAGCTCAATTGATACAGGGAACTATGGCTACACCTTC. Its translation is CASSSIDTGNYGYTF. The V and J genes are TRBV7-9 and TRBJ1-2; the D gene is possibly TRBD1 (6 bases). Per the germline V gene, CDR1 is SEHNR and CDR2 is FQNEAQ (reference sequence). With 4 bases removed from V and 2 bases from J, the gap between germline ends came to 14 bases. The CDR3 is made up of 15 amino acids.

In its sample, this clonotype was seen a few times. The chain recombines TRBV29-1 with TRBJ2-1; D is ambiguous. CDR1 and CDR2 (germline): SQVTM, ANQGSEA. The CDR3 loop spans 14 amino acids. Trimming removed 3 bases from V and 6 bases from J, with 15 bases in between. CDR3 nucleotide sequence: TGCAGCGTTGATTCCAGGACCTCACTCAATGAGCAGTTCTTC. It encodes CSVDSRTSLNEQFF.

This clonotype was seen only a few times. The chain uses TRBV14 and TRBJ1-1, with a tentative D call TRBD1 (5 bases). The V end was cut by 6 bases, the J end by 0 bases, with 11 bases between. Germline-derived CDR1 and CDR2 are SGHDN and FVKESK. This CDR3 contains 14 residues. For the CDR3, the DNA is TGTGCCAGCAGGCCCGGACACTTGAACACTGAAGCTTTCTTT. Translated: CASRPGHLNTEAFF.

This clonotype was recorded a few times. The chain recombines TRBV5-1 with TRBJ2-3, with TRBD2 matching 8 bases. The CDR3 runs to 16 residues. J was trimmed by 5 bases and V by 4 bases; bases with no gene match: 12. Looked up from germline, CDR1 is SGHRS and CDR2 is YFSETQ. CDR3 bases: TGCGCCAGCAGCCCGGACGGGGCAACTAGCGGAGATACGCAGTATTTT. Translating it yields CASSPDGATSGDTQYF.

This clonotype has a handful of counts. The V call is TRBV20-1, the J call TRBJ2-1, with D perhaps being TRBD1 or TRBD2 (6 bases each). The V gene's germline CDR1 is DFQATT and CDR2 SNEGSKA (reference sequence). V was shortened by 3 bases and J by 7 bases, with 10 bases between the two germline ends. This CDR3 has 12 amino acids. The CDR3 here is CSAREGENEQFF. The CDR3 DNA reads TGCAGTGCTAGGGAGGGGGAAAATGAGCAGTTCTTC.

This clonotype was seen more than once but under ten times. This chain uses TRBV14 with TRBJ2-5, with TRBD1 identical over 7 bases. The J call is uncertain, as TRBJ2-7 better fits the DNA end. The CDR3 is 15 residues long. Germline V gene sequence: CDR1 SGHDN, CDR2 FVKESK. The CDR3 DNA follows: TGTGCCAGCAGCCAAGGGACAGGAGTCCGCTACGAGCAGTACTTC. Translation gives CASSQGTGVRYEQYF.

V gene TRBV29-1 combines with J gene TRBJ2-5; 8 bases agree with TRBD2. The ends lost 1 base at V and 0 bases at J; junction bases unmatched: 7. Germline V CDR1 and CDR2: SQVTM, ANQGSEA. There are 16 residues in the CDR3. DNA for the CDR3: TGCAGCGTTGAAGGATCGGGGGGGGGGAACCAAGAGACCCAGTACTTC. The encoded protein is CSVEGSGGGNQETQYF.

This chain joins TRBV5-1 and TRBJ1-1, with D uncertain. Between the trimmed V and J ends, which lost 6 bases and 4 bases, there was a span of 13 bases. This CDR3 is built from 13 residues. Germline CDR1 reads SGHRS; CDR2 reads YFSETQ. This CDR3 reads CASTSLGSTEAFF. The CDR3 nucleotides are TGCGCCAGCACCTCCCTGGGGTCCACTGAAGCTTTCTTT.

The CDR3 loop is CASSYRGVRTGELFF. CDR3 sequence (DNA): TGTGCCAGCAGTTACAGGGGAGTCCGGACCGGGGAGCTGTTTTTT. The V call is TRBV6-2 or TRBV6-3, the J call TRBJ2-2; D is perhaps TRBD1 or TRBD2 (5 bases each). The CDR3 is made up of 15 amino acids. The germline V and J ends were trimmed by 2 bases and 5 bases, with 12 bases remaining between them. The germline gives CDR1 MNHEY, CDR2 SVGEGT.

This clonotype was counted only a few times. The J gene is TRBJ1-4, the V gene TRBV4-1; 9 bases fit TRBD1. This CDR3 contains 15 residues. Looked up from germline, CDR1 is MGHRA and CDR2 is YSYEKL. J lost 8 bases, V lost 1 base, and 5 bases had no gene match. In DNA form, the CDR3 reads TGCGCCAGCAGCCAAGCTGACAGGGGGAGGGAAAAACTGTTTTTT. Its protein product is CASSQADRGREKLFF.

A remark on this clonotype: It is unclear where the CDR3 begins or ends on the DNA, so no DNA is shown, and the CDR3 is as TCRdb lists it. The V gene is TRBV21-1, the J gene TRBJ2-5. TRBV21-1 is listed as a pseudogene. From its first to its last residue, the CDR3 has 13 amino acids. CDR3 loop: CASSKVGCGTQYF.

The table lists this clonotype with a few counts. The rearrangement uses TRBV14 and TRBJ2-7, with D uncertain. Deletions cut 0 bases from V and 8 bases from J, with 11 bases between. The CDR3 has 13 amino acids. Germline CDR1 is SGHDN and CDR2 is FVKESK. CDR3 protein: CASSQDVGSKQYF. In DNA, the CDR3 is TGTGCCAGCAGCCAAGATGTGGGATCTAAGCAGTACTTC.

Only a few counts were recorded for this clonotype. This chain connects TRBV7-2 to TRBJ1-2; maybe TRBD1 (5 bases). CDR3 length: 12 residues. The germline V and J ends were trimmed by 5 bases and 7 bases, with 11 bases remaining between them. CDR1 is SGHTA and CDR2 is FQGNSA in the germline V gene. This CDR3 reads CASSIQEAGYTF. CDR3 sequence (DNA): TGTGCCAGCAGCATACAGGAGGCTGGCTACACCTTC.

This clonotype has a handful of counts. V gene TRBV11-2 combines with J gene TRBJ2-5, with D uncertain. Germline CDR1 reads SGHAT; CDR2 reads FQNNGV. V was clipped by 9 bases and J by 4 bases, with 9 bases between them. CDR3 size: 11 residues. In DNA form, the CDR3 reads TGTGCCAGTAATCGAGGAGAGACCCAGTACTTC. This sequence encodes CASNRGETQYF.

This clonotype was observed a few times. The J gene is TRBJ2-5, the V gene TRBV29-1; D may be TRBD1 (5 bases). TRBJ2-7 matches the DNA end more closely, so the J call is doubtful. The CDR3 extends over 12 amino acids. Germline assignment: CDR1 SQVTM and CDR2 ANQGSEA. The chain's CDR3 is CSAKGSAYEQYF. Written as DNA, the CDR3 is TGCAGCGCCAAGGGGTCGGCCTACGAGCAGTACTTC.

This clonotype came up a few times. The rearrangement uses TRBV7-9 and TRBJ2-1; 12 bases fit TRBD2. Trimming cost V 0 bases and J 16 bases; bases outside gene matches: 10. Germline V gives CDR1 SEHNR, CDR2 FQNEAQ (reference sequence). This CDR3 is 15 amino acids long. This CDR3 reads CASSLAEGLAGVGFF. The CDR3 DNA sequence: TGTGCCAGCAGCTTAGCGGAGGGACTAGCGGGCGTCGGCTTCTTC.

This clonotype was found a few times. Since the CDR3 does not end with the conserved phenylalanine or tryptophan, this likely comes from a read error. This chain connects TRBV20-1 to TRBJ2-1; TRBD2 matches 9 bases. J was trimmed by 8 bases and V by 1 base; bases with no gene match: 9. This CDR3 has 15 amino acids. CDR1 and CDR2 (germline): DFQATT, SNEGSKA (reference sequence). The CDR3 DNA reads TGCAGTGCTAGAGTTTCCCGGACTAGCGCGGATGAGCAGTTCATC. Encoded protein: CSARVSRTSADEQFI.

Concerning this clonotype itself: A read error may produce the germline difference seen at one junction end. The V gene is TRBV5-1, the J gene TRBJ2-1, with 8 bases identical to TRBD2. The end of the DNA is better explained by TRBJ2-5, so the J call may be wrong. Germline CDR1 reads SGHRS; CDR2 reads YFSETQ. The CDR3 runs to 15 residues. The CDR3 spells CASSLEGGGQEAQYF. The CDR3 region has the DNA TGCGCCAGCAGCTTGGAGGGCGGGGGGCAAGAGGCCCAGTACTTC.

V and J are TRBV28 and TRBJ1-4; D possibly corresponds to TRBD1 (5 bases). The CDR3 has 16 residues. V gave up 3 bases and J gave up 8 bases, with 19 bases separating them. Germline CDR1 MDHEN, CDR2 SYDVKM. The CDR3 here is CASSFPTREIEEKLFF. The CDR3 DNA is TGTGCCAGCAGTTTCCCGACCAGGGAGATCGAAGAAAAACTGTTTTTT. Using reference TRBV28 and TRBJ1-4 for the parts outside the CDR3, the full variable domain is DVKVTQSSRYLVKRTGEKVFLECVQDMDHENMFWYRQDPGLGLRLIYFSYDVKMKEKGDIPEGYSVSREKKERFSLILESASTNQTSMYLCASSFPTREIEEKLFFGSGTQLSVL.

A few counts support this clonotype. The chain is built from TRBV27 and TRBJ1-2; D is ambiguous. CDR1 MNHEY and CDR2 SMNVEV come from the germline V gene (reference sequence). This CDR3 region has 13 residues. With 3 bases removed from V and 3 bases from J, the gap between germline ends came to 8 bases. The CDR3 loop is CASSFVGDYGYTF. CDR3 nucleotides: TGTGCCAGCAGTTTCGTGGGAGACTATGGCTACACCTTC.

J is TRBJ2-5 and V is TRBV12-3 or TRBV12-4; TRBD2 aligns across 13 bases. The CDR3 loop spans 16 amino acids. J gave up 5 bases and V 5 bases, and 8 bases lay outside the gene matches. For the CDR3, the DNA is TGTGCCAGCAGTCCCAGACTAGCGGGGGGAGGGGAGACCCAGTACTTC. It translates to CASSPRLAGGGETQYF.

This chain links TRBV15 with TRBJ2-5; D ambiguous. The end of the DNA fits TRBJ2-7 better, so the J call may be wrong. In germline, CDR1 is LNHNV, CDR2 YYDKDF (reference sequence). The CDR3 contains 13 residues. DNA for the CDR3: TGTGCCACCAGGGGGAAATGGCACCCCGAGCAGTACTTC. Its protein product is CATRGKWHPEQYF.

This sequence joins TRBV7-2 and TRBJ2-7; 14 bases map to TRBD2. With 6 bases clipped from V and 8 bases from J, the junction kept 9 bases outside the gene matches. Germline V gives CDR1 SGHTA, CDR2 FQGNSA. The CDR3 consists of 15 residues. The CDR3 reads CASSREWTSGGKQYF. The CDR3 DNA follows: TGTGCCAGCAGTAGGGAATGGACTAGCGGGGGGAAGCAGTACTTC.